This T cell receptor (beta chain) derives from a study of blood T cells in healthy people across ages. After removal of 4 bases from V and 4 bases from J, the junction contained 5 bases not matched to a gene. The CDR3 covers 14 residues. CDR1 SGHRS and CDR2 YFSETQ come from the germline V gene. Study findings and constraints: Observed TCR beta diversity showed a strong correlation with the percentage of naive T cells as measured by flow cytometry. Estimated diversity, derived from one million T cells, was regarded as an underestimate.

Only a few counts were recorded for this clonotype. What it recognizes is unknown. Through a sample-barcoded 5' primer and a J-beta primer mix, a second PCR was run for roughly 6 to 11 cycles. Each cDNA molecule was tagged by a template-switch adaptor that had 12 random nucleotides. TCRdb ran MiXCR on the 5' RACE reads and lists one entry per CDR3 protein. The sample shows fewer than 750,000 distinct CDR3 sequences, 40% to 50% of them seen only once. The source material was blood. The V call is TRBV5-1, the J call TRBJ2-7; 10 bases map to TRBD1. The clonotype was recovered from a man aged 80 or over in good health. CDR3 region: CASSPGTGEYEQYF. For the CDR3, the DNA is TGCGCCAGCAGCCCCGGGACAGGGGAATACGAGCAGTACTTC.